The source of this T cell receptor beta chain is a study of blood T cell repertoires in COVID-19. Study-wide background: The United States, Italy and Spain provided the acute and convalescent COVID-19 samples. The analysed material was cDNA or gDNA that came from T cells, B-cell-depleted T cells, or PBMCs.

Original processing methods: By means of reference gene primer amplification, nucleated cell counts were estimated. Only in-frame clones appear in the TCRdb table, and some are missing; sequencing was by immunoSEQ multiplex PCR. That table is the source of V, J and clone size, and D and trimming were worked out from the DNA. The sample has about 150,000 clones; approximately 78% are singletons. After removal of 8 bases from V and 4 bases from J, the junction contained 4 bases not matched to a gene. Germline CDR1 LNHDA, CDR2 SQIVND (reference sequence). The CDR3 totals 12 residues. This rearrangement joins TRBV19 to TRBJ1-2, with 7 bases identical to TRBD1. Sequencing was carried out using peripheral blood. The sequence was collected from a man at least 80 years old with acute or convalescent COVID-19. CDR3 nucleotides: TGTGCCAGTGGGGACAGCGTCTATGGCTACACCTTC. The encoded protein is CASGDSVYGYTF.